The 11 T cell receptor beta chains below all came from one sample that was sequenced in a study of spatial heterogeneity in lung cancer (dated by TCRdb to the late 2010s). The meaning of the sample's time point label: sample taken at primary tumor resection. The library was generated by 5' RACE. TCRdb names NextSeq 500 as the instrument used. Using fastp at Q25 and MiXCR, TCRdb reprocessed the public reads and kept productive beta chains. When rows share a CDR3 protein, they turn into one entry using the most common DNA and genes. Present in this sample are more than 9,500 distinct CDR3 sequences, 14% to 15% of which were seen just once. The ten largest account for roughly 16% of the sample. For these TCRs, the target antigens are not known. What the work shows at the level of the full study, not this receptor alone: The number of expanded intratumoral alpha and beta TCRs correlated with the tumor nonsynonymous mutation count.

The sample in question was lung tumor tissue, obtained at surgery. Receptors originate from a male donor with early-stage non-small cell lung cancer.

By sample share, this clonotype is medium-sized. J is TRBJ2-5 and V is TRBV4-1; TRBD1 might be the D (6 bases). CDR1 is MGHRA and CDR2 is YSYEKL in the germline V gene. With 0 bases removed from V and 4 bases from J, the gap between germline ends came to 9 bases. The CDR3 loop spans 14 amino acids. The CDR3 loop is CASSQDTGRETQYF. The CDR3 DNA is TGCGCCAGCAGCCAAGATACAGGGAGAGAGACCCAGTACTTC.

This clonotype was seen many times. The J gene is TRBJ1-1, the V gene TRBV6-2 or TRBV6-3; 7 bases fit TRBD1. The CDR3 sequence is 14 residues long. CDR1 is MNHEY, CDR2 SVGEGT, per germline. Trimming removed 2 bases from V and 3 bases from J; junction bases left unmatched: 3. CDR3 DNA sequence: TGTGCCAGCAGTTACAAGGGGGCGGACACTGAAGCTTTCTTT. Protein product: CASSYKGADTEAFF.

This clonotype has only a few counts. A read error may explain this, as a much larger clone is one base away. The chain carries TRBV6-6 and TRBJ2-3; weak D call: TRBD2 (6 bases). Germline values: CDR1 MNHNY, CDR2 SVGAGI (reference sequence). Between the trimmed V and J ends, which lost 5 bases and 0 bases, there was a span of 15 bases. The CDR3 length is 16 residues. The CDR3 loop reads CASSPCRGTSTDTQYF. DNA of the CDR3: TGTGCCAGCAGTCCCTGCCGCGGGACTAGCACAGATACGCAGTATTTT.

By share, this clonotype counts as medium-sized. This chain joins TRBV4-1 and TRBJ1-1, with D unresolved. Trimming took off 4 bases at V and 1 base at J, with 13 bases between the two ends. This CDR3 is built from 15 residues. In germline, CDR1 is MGHRA, CDR2 YSYEKL. The CDR3 nucleotides are TGCGCCAGCAGCCCAGGTAACAAGAAGAACACTGAAGCTTTCTTT. It translates to CASSPGNKKNTEAFF.

This rearrangement joins TRBV5-1 to TRBJ1-5; D not certain. The germline CDR1 and CDR2 sequences are SGHRS and YFSETQ. The CDR3 spans 11 residues. Trimming took off 5 bases at V and 7 bases at J, with 7 bases between the two ends. The DNA for the CDR3 is TGCGCCAGCAGACCAGGACAGCCCCAGCATTTT. Translated: CASRPGQPQHF.

This clonotype was counted at least ten times. The J gene is TRBJ1-6, the V gene TRBV7-3; D possibly corresponds to TRBD1 (5 bases). V lost 1 base and J 8 bases, leaving 12 bases between the germline ends. CDR1 and CDR2 from the germline V gene are SGHTA and FQGTGA. The CDR3 covers 15 residues. CDR3 amino acids: CASSLSQGGHSPLHF. CDR3 coding DNA: TGTGCCAGCAGCTTAAGCCAGGGTGGTCATTCACCCCTCCACTTT. Combining the CDR3 with reference TRBV7-3 and TRBJ1-6 gives the whole variable domain GAGVSQTPSNKVTEKGKYVELRCDPISGHTALYWYRQSLGQGPEFLIYFQGTGAADDSGLPNDRFFAVRPEGSVSTLKIQRTERGDSAVYLCASSLSQGGHSPLHFGNGTRLTVT.

By share, this clonotype counts as medium-sized. The rearrangement uses TRBV5-6 and TRBJ2-1, with D perhaps matching TRBD2 (6 bases). The V end lost 1 base, the J end lost 3 bases, and 11 bases lay between the germline ends. Germline CDR1 SGHDT, CDR2 YYEEEE. The CDR3 consists of 15 residues. CDR3 in amino acids: CASSLMGLLYNEQFF. Here the CDR3 DNA reads TGTGCCAGCAGCTTGATGGGACTTCTCTACAATGAGCAGTTCTTC.

The gene calls are TRBV10-2 and TRBJ2-3; 10 bases match TRBD1. The CDR3 is made up of 14 amino acids. The V gene's germline CDR1 is WSHSY and CDR2 SAAADI. Trimming removed 4 bases from V and 3 bases from J; junction bases left unmatched: 1. This CDR3 reads CASSGQGATDTQYF. The CDR3, as DNA: TGCGCCAGCAGTGGACAGGGGGCTACAGATACGCAGTATTTT.

The V call is TRBV6-2 or TRBV6-3, the J call TRBJ2-7; tentatively, D is TRBD2 (5 bases). The CDR3 consists of 14 residues. V was pared by 4 bases and J by 2 bases, with 12 bases between. Germline V gives CDR1 MNHEY, CDR2 SVGEGT. The CDR3 sequence: CASSWSGPPYEQYF. The CDR3 DNA reads as TGTGCCAGCAGTTGGAGCGGACCTCCCTACGAGCAGTACTTC.

Remarks on this clonotype: Compared with germline, one end of the junction differs, possibly owing to a read error. This sequence joins TRBV2 and TRBJ2-3; D is possibly TRBD1 (7 bases). Germline values: CDR1 SNHLY, CDR2 FYNNEI. The CDR3 covers 14 residues. The CDR3 nucleotides read TGTGTCAGCAGTGATGCGCAGGGGGGACCCACGCAGTATTTT. It encodes CVSSDAQGGPTQYF.

This clonotype is deemed medium-sized. Here the CDR3 reads CSAILTGGPNYGYTF. CDR3 DNA: TGCAGTGCTATTCTGACAGGTGGCCCTAACTATGGCTACACCTTC. V is TRBV20-1 and J is TRBJ1-2, with D possibly TRBD1 on 6 matching bases. CDR3 size: 15 residues. V was pared by 4 bases and J by 0 bases, with 15 bases between. The germline V gene encodes CDR1 DFQATT and CDR2 SNEGSKA (reference sequence).